These T cell receptor beta chains were read from a single sample in a study of T cell changes during pregnancy in multiple sclerosis. Profiled with immunoSEQ multiplex PCR; TCRdb holds only in-frame clones, not every one. This repertoire shows 60,000 to 70,000 clones, around 92% found once; its top ten account for roughly 2%. The sample was peripheral blood, taken in the third trimester of pregnancy. The receptors shown here come from a female donor in good health, enrolled as a control in a pregnancy study. The conserved cysteine and the conserved F or W are not part of the CDR3 here.

J | V | CDR3
TRBJ1-2 | TRBV5-1 | ASSPPAGVGGYT
TRBJ2-3 | TRBV6-1 | ASSEKPEGYSTQY
TRBJ2-7 | TRBV5-1 | ASAREDGRVGYEQY
TRBJ2-3 | TRBV9 | ASSVYPLLPGATDTQY
TRBJ1-6 | TRBV10-1 | ASSEWAGGNSPLH
TRBJ2-7 | TRBV5-4 | ASRLRQGGEQY
TRBJ2-1 | TRBV11-2 | ASSLWGPAGGRGNEQF
TRBJ2-5 | TRBV23-1 | ASSQVGRGPKETQY
TRBJ1-3 | TRBV27 | ASSSNRDGNTIY
TRBJ2-7 | TRBV7-2 | ASTTLSAPREQY
TRBJ2-6 | TRBV29-1 | SVETGSYVLT
TRBJ1-4 | TRBV9 | ASSASRQGIRKLF
TRBJ1-2 | TRBV27 | ASSSPQGQGDYGYT
TRBJ2-3 | TRBV7-6 | ASSLATSGYTDTQY
TRBJ1-1 | TRBV5-1 | ASRGSGTEAF
TRBJ1-6 | TRBV5-6 | ASSVEQGVNSPLH
TRBJ1-2 | TRBV28 | ASSLYGTSYGYT
TRBJ2-7 | TRBV5-6 | ASSEHIPSLDEQY
TRBJ2-1 | TRBV4-1 | ASSQETSGRAHEQF
TRBJ1-1 | TRBV9 | ASSQKANTEAF
TRBJ2-1 | TRBV14 | ASSQVRGLYNEQF
TRBJ1-1 | TRBV2 | ASSGQGGYTEAF
TRBJ1-4 | TRBV7-9 | ASSRQGEKLF
TRBJ1-2 | TRBV5-1 | ASRPSSNYGYT
TRBJ2-7 | TRBV19 | ASSTGTGISYEQY
TRBJ1-1 | TRBV28 | ASSLWRENTEAF